This TCR beta chain was obtained from a study of long-term antiretroviral therapy in people with HIV. Whole-study results and caveats: Blood dates from about 2004 to 2018, possibly under older ART regimens. Post-ART, diversity grew, though it stayed under transplant donor control levels. Clones expanded before ART dominated the repertoire at all time points.

To note about this clone: Its specificity is not known.

In germline, CDR1 is LGHNA, CDR2 YSLEER. J was trimmed by 6 bases and V by 0 bases; bases with no gene match: 10. This CDR3 comprises 17 residues. The samples, holding about 0.9-11 million cryopreserved PBMC, were thawed before DNA extraction was carried out. With survey level as its setting, the immunoSEQ assay was v3.0. Libraries were prepared by immunoSEQ multiplex PCR; TCRdb keeps only in-frame clonotypes and omits some of them. The sample records some 28,000 clones, more than 85% being singletons. This TCR was sampled from a man in his fifties with HIV. The V and J genes are TRBV4-3 and TRBJ1-4; 7 bases fit TRBD1. The sequencing here drew on unsorted PBMCs, taken 5.3 years after starting antiretroviral therapy. CDR3 residues: CASSQDRTTGRHEKLFF. Here the CDR3 DNA reads TGCGCCAGCAGCCAAGATCGGACGACAGGGCGGCATGAAAAACTGTTTTTT.